The 21 T cell receptor beta chains below all came from one sample that was sequenced in a study of blood T cell repertoires in COVID-19. Sequenced by immunoSEQ multiplex PCR; TCRdb stores in-frame clones only, minus some. The data hold around 470,000 clones, with about 90% observed a single time. Source material: PBMCs or T cells enriched from blood (not recorded which). These receptors all stem from a man between 18 and 29 years old who had recovered from COVID-19.

The V gene is TRBV19, the J gene TRBJ2-2; a weak D match, TRBD2 (7 bases). V lost 7 bases, J lost 6 bases, and 18 bases lay in between. Germline V gene data show CDR1 as LNHDA and CDR2 as SQIVND (reference sequence). CDR3 length: 15 residues. DNA for the CDR3: TGTGCCAGTACCCAACGAGGGGGGGCCCCCGGGGAGCTGTTTTTT. This encodes CASTQRGGAPGELFF.

The chain uses TRBV5-1 and TRBJ2-5; a possible D gene is TRBD1 (5 bases). The CDR3 has 14 amino acids. V was trimmed by 0 bases and J by 6 bases, leaving 12 bases between them. The V gene's germline CDR1 is SGHRS and CDR2 YFSETQ. This CDR3 reads CASSLEVREKTQYF. The CDR3 bases are TGCGCCAGCAGCTTGGAAGTCAGGGAAAAGACCCAGTACTTC.

This chain links TRBV29-1 with TRBJ1-5; perhaps TRBD1 as D (6 bases). This CDR3 region has 11 residues. The V end lost 6 bases, the J end lost 13 bases, and 16 bases lay between the germline ends. Per the germline V gene, CDR1 is SQVTM and CDR2 is ANQGSEA. The CDR3 is CSVTPRRGQHF. CDR3 DNA sequence: TGCAGCGTCACCCCCCGCAGGGGACAGCATTTT.

The rearrangement links TRBV27 to TRBJ2-5; the D gene is possibly TRBD1 (5 bases). Trimming removed 7 bases from V and 0 bases from J, with 9 bases in between. Germline V CDR1 and CDR2: MNHEY, SMNVEV (reference sequence). This CDR3 has 13 residues. CDR3 sequence (DNA): TGTGCCAGCAACCGGACATACCAAGAGACCCAGTACTTC. It is translated as CASNRTYQETQYF.

This sequence joins TRBV30 and TRBJ1-5; D ambiguous. Germline V gene data show CDR1 as GTSNPN and CDR2 as SVGIG (reference sequence). With 2 bases removed from V and 1 base from J, the gap between germline ends came to 9 bases. CDR3 length equals 14 residues. The CDR3 here is CAWSPGSSNQPQHF. CDR3 nucleotides: TGTGCCTGGAGTCCCGGGAGCAGCAATCAGCCCCAGCATTTT.

The chain uses TRBV9 and TRBJ2-3, with 8 bases fitting TRBD2. Germline V gene sequence: CDR1 SGDLS, CDR2 YYNGEE. CDR3 size: 15 residues. V lost 0 bases, J lost 6 bases, and 6 bases stayed unmatched. The CDR3 DNA follows: TGTGCCAGCAGCGTAGGATTAGCGGGATCCGATACGCAGTATTTT. This codes for CASSVGLAGSDTQYF.

The rearrangement links TRBV5-1 to TRBJ1-4, with TRBD1 matching 7 bases. V trimming: 3 bases; J trimming: 5 bases; junction bases outside the gene matches: 10. Germline V gives CDR1 SGHRS, CDR2 YFSETQ. This CDR3 contains 16 residues. The CDR3 sequence is CASSSGSSDRNEKLFF. The CDR3 nucleotides read TGCGCCAGCAGCTCAGGTAGCTCGGACAGGAATGAAAAACTGTTTTTT.

This sequence joins TRBV6-5 and TRBJ2-1; 7 bases fit TRBD1. The germline gives CDR1 MNHEY, CDR2 SVGAGI. V was pared by 7 bases and J by 0 bases, with 3 bases of the junction left unmatched. This CDR3 has 14 residues. CDR3 sequence: CASNRDSSYNEQFF. The CDR3 DNA is TGTGCCAGCAACCGGGACAGCTCCTACAATGAGCAGTTCTTC.

The chain recombines TRBV6-5 with TRBJ2-1, with a tentative D call TRBD2 (6 bases). Germline loops: CDR1 MNHEY, CDR2 SVGAGI. The CDR3 has 11 amino acids. Trimming took 7 bases from V and 9 from J, leaving 10 bases between them. The chain's CDR3 is CASIFGGEQFF. Here the CDR3 DNA reads TGTGCCAGCATCTTCGGGGGTGAGCAGTTCTTC.

V gene TRBV3-1 (or the pseudogene TRBV3-2) combines with J gene TRBJ1-5; a weak D match, TRBD1 (5 bases). Between the trimmed V and J ends, which lost 1 base and 2 bases, there was a span of 15 bases. CDR1 is LGHDT and CDR2 is YNNKEL in the germline V gene (reference sequence). The CDR3 spans 17 residues. CDR3 loop: CASSQGVSRVGNQPQHF. CDR3 nucleotides: TGTGCCAGCAGCCAAGGGGTCTCCAGGGTGGGCAATCAGCCCCAGCATTTT.

The chain combines TRBV10-2 with TRBJ2-7, with D possibly being TRBD1 (6 bases). V gave up 7 bases and J gave up 5 bases, with 15 bases separating them. The CDR3 contains 13 residues. Looked up from germline, CDR1 is WSHSY and CDR2 is SAAADI. The CDR3 DNA follows: TGCGCCAGCACCCCTTACAGGGACCACGAGCAGTACTTC. Amino acid sequence: CASTPYRDHEQYF.

This sequence joins TRBV28 and TRBJ1-2, with 8 bases fitting TRBD1. From germline, CDR1 is MDHEN and CDR2 SYDVKM. This CDR3 spans 15 amino acids. With 6 bases clipped from V and 4 bases from J, the junction kept 10 bases outside the gene matches. In DNA, the CDR3 is TGTGCCAGCAGACTGGGAGAGGACAGGGTCTATGGCTACACCTTC. It codes for CASRLGEDRVYGYTF.

V usage is TRBV7-8 and J usage is TRBJ1-5; no reliable D call. Germline V gene sequence: CDR1 SGHVS, CDR2 FQNEAQ. Between the trimmed V and J ends, which lost 5 bases and 2 bases, there was a span of 10 bases. The CDR3 has 14 amino acids. CDR3 sequence: CASSRTAGNQPQHF. CDR3 sequence (DNA): TGTGCCAGCAGCAGAACAGCGGGCAATCAGCCCCAGCATTTT.

The V and J genes are TRBV9 and TRBJ1-6; the D gene is possibly TRBD1 (5 bases). The CDR3 is made up of 15 amino acids. V lost 0 bases to trimming and J lost 8 bases, with 12 bases between them. Germline V gene lookup returns CDR1 SGDLS and CDR2 YYNGEE. CDR3 sequence reads: CASSVGPGSDSPLHF. The CDR3, as DNA: TGTGCCAGCAGCGTAGGTCCAGGGTCTGATTCACCCCTCCACTTT.

V gene TRBV6-5 combines with J gene TRBJ2-7; D is perhaps TRBD2 (5 bases). The V end was cut by 2 bases, the J end by 5 bases, with 7 bases between. This CDR3 has 12 amino acids. Germline assignment: CDR1 MNHEY and CDR2 SVGAGI. The CDR3 region is CASSYTGDEQYF. The CDR3 DNA reads as TGTGCCAGCAGTTACACCGGGGACGAGCAGTACTTC.

The chain links TRBV28 to TRBJ1-2; TRBD1 is a possible D gene (6 bases). Trimming shortened V by 7 bases and J by 10 bases, and 19 bases separated the two germline ends. The CDR3 length is 13 residues. In germline, CDR1 is MDHEN, CDR2 SYDVKM. The CDR3 nucleotides are TGTGCCAGCACCTCTGGGGAGGGGGGCCTCTACACCTTC. Protein: CASTSGEGGLYTF.

The chain employs TRBV12-3 or TRBV12-4 and TRBJ1-2; D is perhaps TRBD1 (5 bases). Trimming shortened V by 5 bases and J by 2 bases, and 6 bases separated the two germline ends. The CDR3 covers 12 residues. The CDR3 reads CASSNRNYGYTF. The CDR3, as DNA: TGTGCCAGCAGTAACAGGAACTATGGCTACACCTTC.

The J gene is TRBJ2-2, the V gene TRBV3-1 (or the pseudogene TRBV3-2); possibly TRBD2 for D (5 bases). Trimming took off 1 base at V and 2 bases at J, with 11 bases between the two ends. Germline lookup yields CDR1 LGHDT and CDR2 YNNKEL (reference sequence). The CDR3 consists of 16 residues. The CDR3 DNA is TGTGCCAGCAGCCAAGGGTCCGGGGTTAACACCGGGGAGCTGTTTTTT. This gives the protein CASSQGSGVNTGELFF.

The rearrangement uses TRBV12-3 or TRBV12-4 and TRBJ1-2; D might be TRBD1 (5 bases). This CDR3 contains 12 residues. Trimming shortened V by 3 bases and J by 6 bases, and 8 bases separated the two germline ends. CDR3: CASSLNRNGYTF. CDR3 nucleotides: TGTGCCAGCAGTTTGAACAGGAATGGCTACACCTTC.

J is TRBJ1-1 and V is TRBV27; possibly TRBD1 for D (5 bases). CDR1 MNHEY and CDR2 SMNVEV come from the germline V gene (reference sequence). The CDR3 contains 12 residues. Trimming removed 8 bases at V and 3 bases at J, with 10 bases between. Written as DNA, the CDR3 is TGTGCCAGCGGAGGGGCGTACACTGAAGCTTTCTTT. Translating it yields CASGGAYTEAFF.

The chain joins TRBV5-1 to TRBJ1-3; D is possibly TRBD1 (5 bases). The CDR3 runs to 14 residues. CDR1 is SGHRS, CDR2 YFSETQ, per germline. Trimming pared 2 bases from V and 3 bases from J, leaving 9 bases between. The CDR3 here is CASSFAQGGNTIYF. CDR3 DNA sequence: TGCGCCAGCAGCTTTGCCCAGGGTGGAAACACCATATATTTT. The full variable domain, in which reference TRBV5-1 and TRBJ1-3 provide the parts outside the CDR3, is KAGVTQTPRYLIKTRGQQVTLSCSPISGHRSVSWYQQTPGQGLQFLFEYFSETQRNKGNFPGRFSGRQFSNSRSEMNVSTLELGDSALYLCASSFAQGGNTIYFGEGSWLTVV.